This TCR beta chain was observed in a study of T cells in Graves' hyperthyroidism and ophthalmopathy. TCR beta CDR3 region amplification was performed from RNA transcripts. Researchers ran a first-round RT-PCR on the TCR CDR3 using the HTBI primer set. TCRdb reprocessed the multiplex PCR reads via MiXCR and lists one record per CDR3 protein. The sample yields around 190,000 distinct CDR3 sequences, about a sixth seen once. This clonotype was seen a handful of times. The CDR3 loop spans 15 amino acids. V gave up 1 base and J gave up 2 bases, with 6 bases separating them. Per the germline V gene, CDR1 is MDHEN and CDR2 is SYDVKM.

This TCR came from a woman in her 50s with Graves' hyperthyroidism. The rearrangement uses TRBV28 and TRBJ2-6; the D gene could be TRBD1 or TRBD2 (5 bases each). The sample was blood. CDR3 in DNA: TGTGCCAGCAGTTTATTGGGGGCTGGGGCCAACGTCCTGACTTTC. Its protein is CASSLLGAGANVLTF.